A selection of T cell receptor beta chains follows, all from one sample in a study of T cell responses to AZD1222 COVID-19 vaccine. Generated by immunoSEQ multiplex PCR, the TCRdb table keeps only in-frame clones and is missing some. This repertoire shows about 100,000 clones, 70% to 90% found once; its top ten account for less than 3%. The starting material was peripheral blood, obtained on day 0 of AZD1222 vaccination. These receptors all stem from an adult in good health. Both conserved end residues are part of each CDR3. A D gene is named only where the DNA matches it firmly. Only part of the rows carry a size: once, few, many, or a class if the clone is expanded.

clone_size,v_call,d_call,j_call,cdr3_nt,cdr3_aa
NA,TRBV5-8,NA,TRBJ1-1,TGTGCCAGCAGCTTTTCGCTGAACACTGAAGCTTTCTTT,CASSFSLNTEAFF
once,TRBV2,TRBD2,TRBJ2-7,TGTGCCAGCCAAAATCCGGGACTAGCGGAGTACGAGCAGTACTTC,CASQNPGLAEYEQYF
NA,TRBV2,TRBD2,TRBJ2-7,TGTGCCAGCAGTGAAGCGGGAAGCGGGACCAGCTCCTACGAGCAGTACTTC,CASSEAGSGTSSYEQYF
NA,TRBV6-5,TRBD1,TRBJ1-1,TGTGCCAGCAACCCGACAGGGATCTTCCGTGAGGCCCATTTT,CASNPTGIFREAHF
NA,TRBV6-4,NA,TRBJ2-6,TGTGCCAGCAGTGAGTCGTTCTCTGGGGCCAACGTCCTGACTTTC,CASSESFSGANVLTF
few,TRBV6-1,NA,TRBJ2-3,TGTGCCAGCAGTGAGGGGGTTGGTTCAGATACGCAGTATTTT,CASSEGVGSDTQYF
NA,TRBV3-1/TRBV3-2,TRBD2,TRBJ2-3,TGTGCCAGCAGCCAAGGAGCTACTAGCGGCACAGATACGCAGTATTTT,CASSQGATSGTDTQYF
NA,TRBV7-6,NA,TRBJ1-3,TGTGCCAGCAGCTTGGAGACTAGGACAGGAAACACCATATATTTT,CASSLETRTGNTIYF
once,TRBV15,TRBD1,TRBJ1-1,TGTGCCACCAGCGCAACAGGGGTGGTGAACACTGAAGCTTTCTTT,CATSATGVVNTEAFF
NA,TRBV28,NA,TRBJ1-5,TGTGCCAGCAGGAGCCGACAGATAATCAGGCCCCAGCATTTT,CASRSRQIIRPQHF
few,TRBV7-9,NA,TRBJ2-2,TGTGCCAGCAGCTTAGTCGGAAACACCGGGGAGCTGTTTTTT,CASSLVGNTGELFF
NA,TRBV28,NA,TRBJ1-2,TGTGCCACCGTCAGCGGGTTCTATGGCTACACCTTC,CATVSGFYGYTF
once,TRBV6-1,TRBD1,TRBJ1-1,TGTGCCAGCAGTGAGTATGGGACAGGGGGATACACTGAAGCTTTCTTT,CASSEYGTGGYTEAFF
NA,TRBV11-2,NA,TRBJ1-5,TGTGCCAGCAGCTCACAGGGAAATCAGCCCCAGCATTTT,CASSSQGNQPQHF
NA,TRBV2,TRBD1,TRBJ1-5,TGTGCCAGCAGGACGACAGGGATGGGTCAGCCCCAGCATTTT,CASRTTGMGQPQHF
NA,TRBV5-1,NA,TRBJ1-6,TGCGCCAGCAGCTTGGCCCAGTCAAATTCACCCCTCCACTTT,CASSLAQSNSPLHF
NA,TRBV3-1/TRBV3-2,TRBD2,TRBJ2-7,TGTGCCAGCAGCCCCTCGAGCGGGACCTACGAGCAGTACTTC,CASSPSSGTYEQYF
NA,TRBV5-4,TRBD1,TRBJ2-7,TGTGCCAGCAGTACCGGGACAGGCCCCTACGAGCAGTACTTC,CASSTGTGPYEQYF
NA,TRBV10-1,TRBD1,TRBJ2-5,TGCGCCAGCAGGCCGGAGGACAGGAGTGAACAAGAGACCCAGTACTTC,CASRPEDRSEQETQYF
NA,TRBV9,NA,TRBJ1-4,TGTGCCAGCAGCGCCTCCGGGACGGGTGAAAAACTGTTTTTT,CASSASGTGEKLFF
many,TRBV3-1/TRBV3-2,TRBD2,TRBJ2-7,TGTGCCAGCAGCCAAGATGCGGGAGACCTCTCCTACGAGCAGTACTTC,CASSQDAGDLSYEQYF
NA,TRBV9,NA,TRBJ2-3,TGTGCCAGCAGCGTATCCGGGGTAAGCACAGATACGCAGTATTTT,CASSVSGVSTDTQYF
NA,TRBV5-1,NA,TRBJ2-1,TGCGCCAGCAGCGACGACTATCGTACTCCAAGCCGCAATGAGCAGTTCTTC,CASSDDYRTPSRNEQFF
once,TRBV19,TRBD1,TRBJ2-3,TGTGCCAGTAGCCGCAGGGGGTTTGGCACAGATACGCAGTATTTT,CASSRRGFGTDTQYF
NA,TRBV14,TRBD1,TRBJ2-7,TGTGCCAGCAGCCAGACAGGGATCTTCCACGAGCAGTACTTC,CASSQTGIFHEQYF
NA,TRBV5-1,TRBD1,TRBJ1-4,TGCGCCAGCAGCTCCCGGGACAGGGGGCTAGAAAAACTGTTTTTT,CASSSRDRGLEKLFF
NA,TRBV7-6,TRBD1,TRBJ1-1,TGTGCCAGCAGCCACAGGGGGCTGAACACTGAAGCTTTCTTT,CASSHRGLNTEAFF
NA,TRBV10-3,TRBD2,TRBJ2-5,TGTGCCATCAGTGAGGGGGGGGGACTGGGAGAGACCCAGTACTTC,CAISEGGGLGETQYF
NA,TRBV7-6,TRBD2,TRBJ2-1,TGTGCCAGCAGCTTAGCGGGGCGGGAGTCCTACAATGAGCAGTTCTTC,CASSLAGRESYNEQFF
NA,TRBV9,TRBD2,TRBJ2-7,TGTGCCAGCAGCCAAGGACTAGCGGAGAGCTACGAGCAGTACTTC,CASSQGLAESYEQYF
once,TRBV15,NA,TRBJ1-2,TGTGCCACCAGCAGAGATCTCGGTGAGGCAGGAGGAATATCGGATGGCTACACCTTC,CATSRDLGEAGGISDGYTF
NA,TRBV28,TRBD2,TRBJ2-7,TGTGCCAGCAGTTTAGTGGGGGAGGGCACTAGCGAGCAGTACTTC,CASSLVGEGTSEQYF
NA,TRBV4-1,TRBD2,TRBJ2-1,TGCGCCAGCAGCCAAGGGCCTAGCGGGGTCTCCTACAATGAGCAGTTCTTC,CASSQGPSGVSYNEQFF
NA,TRBV6-6,TRBD1,TRBJ2-7,TGTGCCAGCAGCAGGACAGGGAGCTCCTGCGAGCAGTACTTC,CASSRTGSSCEQYF
NA,TRBV19,NA,TRBJ1-1,TGTGCCAGTAGTATACAAAAGAACACTGAAGCTTTCTTT,CASSIQKNTEAFF
NA,TRBV10-3,NA,TRBJ1-5,TGTGCCATCAGCAAGGATGATCAGGGGAATCAGCCCCAGCATTTT,CAISKDDQGNQPQHF
NA,TRBV5-4,NA,TRBJ1-1,TGTGCCAGCAGCCAGAACACTGAAGCTTTCTTT,CASSQNTEAFF
NA,TRBV10-3,TRBD2,TRBJ2-7,TGTGCCTCATATAGCGGGGGGTCCTACGAGCAGTACTTC,CASYSGGSYEQYF
NA,TRBV28,NA,TRBJ2-5,TGTGCCAGCAGCCGGGACCGACCGGATGGGACCCAGTACTTC,CASSRDRPDGTQYF
once,TRBV5-1,NA,TRBJ2-6,TGCGCCAGCCGGCAGGGAAATTCTGGGGCCAACGTCCTGACTTTC,CASRQGNSGANVLTF
NA,TRBV9,TRBD1,TRBJ1-1,TGTGCCAGCAGCGCCGCCGGGACAGGGGTTTTTGTGGCTGAAGCTTTCTTT,CASSAAGTGVFVAEAFF
NA,TRBV18,NA,TRBJ1-1,TGTGCCAGCTCACCAGAGGGGTTGGTGAACACTGAAGCTTTCTTT,CASSPEGLVNTEAFF